These 9 T cell receptor beta chains share one sample of origin, sequenced in a study of shared clonotypes between healthy human individuals. Repertoires were generated with immunoSEQ multiplex PCR, while TCRdb's copy carries only in-frame clones and drops some. The sample consists of about 600,000 clones, almost 97% of them appearing once. Sequences were obtained from naive CD4+ T cells sorted from blood. Subset reported: CD45RA+ positively selected. Receptors were obtained from a woman in her twenties or thirties in good health.

V and J are TRBV28 and TRBJ2-7; 10 bases agree with TRBD1. In germline, CDR1 is MDHEN, CDR2 SYDVKM. V shed 4 bases, J shed 7 bases, and the junction held 7 bases outside the gene matches. The CDR3 spans 14 residues. CDR3 nucleotide sequence: TGTGCCAGCAGTTCGGACAGGGGGTTCTGGGAGCAGTACTTC. It is translated as CASSSDRGFWEQYF.

The CDR3 protein is CASSLAGGAGRETQYF. The CDR3 DNA is TGTGCCAGCAGCTTAGCTGGTGGCGCAGGGAGAGAGACCCAGTACTTC. The rearrangement uses TRBV11-2 and TRBJ2-5; D tentatively fits TRBD1 or TRBD2 (5 bases each). Germline V CDR1 and CDR2: SGHAT, FQNNGV. Trimming removed 1 base at V and 4 bases at J, with 16 bases between. The CDR3 contains 16 residues.

J is TRBJ2-7 and V is TRBV27, with 7 positions matching TRBD2. The J segment lost 7 bases and the V segment lost 4 bases, leaving 13 bases of the junction unmatched. This CDR3 comprises 15 residues. The germline gives CDR1 MNHEY, CDR2 SMNVEV (reference sequence). DNA for the CDR3: TGTGCCAGCAGTTCAGCTAGACTAGCAACTCGGGAGCAGTACTTC. Protein product: CASSSARLATREQYF.

V gene TRBV2 combines with J gene TRBJ2-7; weak D call: TRBD2 (5 bases). Germline V gene data show CDR1 as SNHLY and CDR2 as FYNNEI. There are 13 residues in the CDR3. Between the trimmed V and J ends, which lost 5 bases and 6 bases, there was a span of 14 bases. The CDR3 reads CASSPQGGSEQYF. The CDR3 DNA is TGTGCCAGCAGTCCCCAAGGAGGCTCCGAGCAGTACTTC.

This clone occurred once. This chain joins TRBV6-1 and TRBJ1-1; 8 bases are a match to TRBD1. Germline V gene data show CDR1 as MNHNS and CDR2 as SASEGT. CDR3 length: 13 amino acids. J was trimmed by 6 bases and V by 6 bases; bases with no gene match: 6. In DNA form, the CDR3 reads TGTGCCAGCAGGAGGACAGGGCCGGCTGAAGCTTTCTTT. Translation gives CASRRTGPAEAFF.

This chain joins TRBV10-3 and TRBJ1-2, with D perhaps TRBD1 (6 bases). Germline V gene lookup returns CDR1 ENHRY and CDR2 SYGVKD. V lost 10 bases and J 2 bases, leaving 11 bases between the germline ends. CDR3 length equals 12 residues. The CDR3 DNA follows: TGTGCCACATTCGGACAGAACTATGGCTACACCTTC. Protein: CATFGQNYGYTF.

The chain is built from TRBV4-1 and TRBJ2-2, with D possibly TRBD1 on 6 matching bases. The ends were cut back, 1 base at V and 2 bases at J, with 11 bases in the middle. The germline gives CDR1 MGHRA, CDR2 YSYEKL. The CDR3 loop spans 16 amino acids. The CDR3 nucleotides read TGCGCCAGCAGCCAAGCAGGGGTCCGAAACACCGGGGAGCTGTTTTTT. Its protein is CASSQAGVRNTGELFF.

The chain has TRBV28 and TRBJ2-2; TRBD2 matches at 9 bases. This CDR3 comprises 19 residues. The trim removed 5 bases at V and 5 bases at J, leaving 18 bases unmatched. CDR1 is MDHEN, CDR2 SYDVKM, per germline. The CDR3 protein is CASSRHRGAGGPRTGELFF. The CDR3 region has the DNA TGTGCCAGCAGTCGTCACCGAGGGGCGGGAGGGCCTCGAACCGGGGAGCTGTTTTTT. The full variable domain, completed using reference TRBV28 and TRBJ2-2, is DVKVTQSSRYLVKRTGEKVFLECVQDMDHENMFWYRQDPGLGLRLIYFSYDVKMKEKGDIPEGYSVSREKKERFSLILESASTNQTSMYLCASSRHRGAGGPRTGELFFGEGSRLTVL.

The rearrangement links TRBV6-1 to TRBJ1-1; possibly TRBD1 for D (5 bases). The CDR3 spans 14 residues. CDR1 and CDR2 from the germline V gene are MNHNS and SASEGT. V lost 4 bases and J 2 bases, leaving 11 bases between the germline ends. This chain's CDR3 is CASSVGGFNTEAFF. CDR3 coding DNA: TGTGCCAGCAGTGTTGGGGGATTCAACACTGAAGCTTTCTTT.